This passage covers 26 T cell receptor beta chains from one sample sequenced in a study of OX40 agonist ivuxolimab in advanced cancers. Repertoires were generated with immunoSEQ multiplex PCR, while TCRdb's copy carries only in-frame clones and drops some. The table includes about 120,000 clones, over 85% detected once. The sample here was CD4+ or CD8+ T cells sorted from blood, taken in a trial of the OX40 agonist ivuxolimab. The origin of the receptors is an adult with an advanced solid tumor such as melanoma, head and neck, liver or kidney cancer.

CDR3 region: CTSSRIAGGPPNEQFF. The CDR3 DNA sequence: TGCACCAGCAGCCGAATTGCGGGGGGGCCACCTAATGAGCAGTTCTTC. J is TRBJ2-1 and V is TRBV1; the table's D call, TRBD2, has no DNA check behind it. TRBV1 is labeled a pseudogene. There are 16 residues in the CDR3.

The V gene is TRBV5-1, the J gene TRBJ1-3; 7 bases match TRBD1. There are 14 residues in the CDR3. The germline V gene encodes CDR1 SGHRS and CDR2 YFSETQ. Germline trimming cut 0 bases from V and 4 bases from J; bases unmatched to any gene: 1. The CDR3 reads CASSLGQGGNTIYF. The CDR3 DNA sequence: TGCGCCAGCAGCTTGGGACAGGGAGGAAACACCATATATTTT. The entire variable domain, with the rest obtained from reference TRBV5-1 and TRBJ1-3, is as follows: KAGVTQTPRYLIKTRGQQVTLSCSPISGHRSVSWYQQTPGQGLQFLFEYFSETQRNKGNFPGRFSGRQFSNSRSEMNVSTLELGDSALYLCASSLGQGGNTIYFGEGSWLTVV.

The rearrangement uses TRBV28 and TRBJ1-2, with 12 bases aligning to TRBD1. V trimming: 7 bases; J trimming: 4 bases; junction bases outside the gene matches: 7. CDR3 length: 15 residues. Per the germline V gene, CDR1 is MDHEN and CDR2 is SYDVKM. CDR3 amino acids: CASKVSGQGAYGYTF. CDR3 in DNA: TGTGCCAGCAAGGTCTCGGGACAGGGGGCCTATGGCTACACCTTC.

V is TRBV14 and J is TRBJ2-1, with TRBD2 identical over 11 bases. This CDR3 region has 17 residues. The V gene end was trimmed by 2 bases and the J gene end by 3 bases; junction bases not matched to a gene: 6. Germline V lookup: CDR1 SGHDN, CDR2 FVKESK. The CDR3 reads CASSQPRLAGYYNEQFF. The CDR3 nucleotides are TGTGCCAGCAGCCAACCCCGACTAGCGGGGTACTACAATGAGCAGTTCTTC.

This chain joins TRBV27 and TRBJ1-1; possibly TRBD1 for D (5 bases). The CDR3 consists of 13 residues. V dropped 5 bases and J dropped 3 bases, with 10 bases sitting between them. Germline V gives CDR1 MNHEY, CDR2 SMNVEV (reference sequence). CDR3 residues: CASSKWGDTEAFF. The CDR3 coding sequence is TGTGCCAGCAGTAAGTGGGGGGACACTGAAGCTTTCTTT.

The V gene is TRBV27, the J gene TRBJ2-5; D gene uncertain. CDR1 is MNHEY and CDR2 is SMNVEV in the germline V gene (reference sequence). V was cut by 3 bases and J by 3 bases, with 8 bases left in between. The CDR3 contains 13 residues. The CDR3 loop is CASSLIAEETQYF. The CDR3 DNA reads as TGTGCCAGCAGTTTGATCGCGGAAGAGACCCAGTACTTC.

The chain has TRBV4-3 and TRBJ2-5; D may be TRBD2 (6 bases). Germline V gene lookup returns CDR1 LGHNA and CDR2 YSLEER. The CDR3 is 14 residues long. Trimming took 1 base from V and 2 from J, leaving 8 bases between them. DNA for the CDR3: TGCGCCAGCAGCCAAGCTAGCGAGCAAGAGACCCAGTACTTC. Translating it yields CASSQASEQETQYF.

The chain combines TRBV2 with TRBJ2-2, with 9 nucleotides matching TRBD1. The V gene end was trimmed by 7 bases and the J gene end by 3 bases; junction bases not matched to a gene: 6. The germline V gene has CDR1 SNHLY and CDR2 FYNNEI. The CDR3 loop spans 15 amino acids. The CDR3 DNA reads TGTGCCAGCAAGTTGACAGGGGGGGACACCGGGGAGCTGTTTTTT. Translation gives CASKLTGGDTGELFF.

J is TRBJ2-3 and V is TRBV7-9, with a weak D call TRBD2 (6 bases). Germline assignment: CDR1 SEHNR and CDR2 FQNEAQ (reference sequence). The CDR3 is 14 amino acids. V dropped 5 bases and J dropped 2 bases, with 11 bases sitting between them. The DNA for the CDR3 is TGTGCCAGCAGCCTTTGGACTACCACAGATACGCAGTATTTT. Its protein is CASSLWTTTDTQYF. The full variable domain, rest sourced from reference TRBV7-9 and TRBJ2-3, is DTGVSQNPRHKITKRGQNVTFRCDPISEHNRLYWYRQTLGQGPEFLTYFQNEAQLEKSRLLSDRFSAERPKGSFSTLEIQRTEQGDSAMYLCASSLWTTTDTQYFGPGTRLTVL.

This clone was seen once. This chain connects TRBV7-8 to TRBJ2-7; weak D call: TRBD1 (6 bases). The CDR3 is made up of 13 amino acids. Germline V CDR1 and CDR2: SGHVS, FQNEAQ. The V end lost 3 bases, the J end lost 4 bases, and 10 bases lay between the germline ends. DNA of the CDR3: TGTGCCAGCAGCTTGGACAGAGCTTACGAGCAGTACTTC. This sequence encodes CASSLDRAYEQYF.

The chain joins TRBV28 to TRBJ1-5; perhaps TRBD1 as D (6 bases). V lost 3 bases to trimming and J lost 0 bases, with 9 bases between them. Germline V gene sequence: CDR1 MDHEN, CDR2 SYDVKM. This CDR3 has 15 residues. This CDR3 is CASSFYRDSNQPQHF. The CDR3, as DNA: TGTGCCAGCAGTTTTTACAGGGATAGCAATCAGCCCCAGCATTTT.

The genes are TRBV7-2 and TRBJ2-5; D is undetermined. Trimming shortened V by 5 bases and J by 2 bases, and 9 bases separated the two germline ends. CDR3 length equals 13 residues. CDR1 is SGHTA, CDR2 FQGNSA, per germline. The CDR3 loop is CASSVSFQETQYF. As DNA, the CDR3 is TGTGCCAGCAGCGTCTCTTTTCAAGAGACCCAGTACTTC.

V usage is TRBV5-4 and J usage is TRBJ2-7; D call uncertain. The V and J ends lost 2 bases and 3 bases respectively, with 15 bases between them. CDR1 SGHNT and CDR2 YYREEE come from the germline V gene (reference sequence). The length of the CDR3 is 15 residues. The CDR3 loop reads CASSLSLGQNYEQYF. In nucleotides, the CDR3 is TGTGCCAGCAGCTTAAGTCTGGGCCAAAACTACGAGCAGTACTTC.

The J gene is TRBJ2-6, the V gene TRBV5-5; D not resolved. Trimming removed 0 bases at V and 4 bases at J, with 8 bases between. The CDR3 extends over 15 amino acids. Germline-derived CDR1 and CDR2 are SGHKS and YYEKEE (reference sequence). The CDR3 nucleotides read TGTGCCAGCAGCTTGGGGGTCGCGGGGGCCAACGTCCTGACTTTC. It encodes CASSLGVAGANVLTF.

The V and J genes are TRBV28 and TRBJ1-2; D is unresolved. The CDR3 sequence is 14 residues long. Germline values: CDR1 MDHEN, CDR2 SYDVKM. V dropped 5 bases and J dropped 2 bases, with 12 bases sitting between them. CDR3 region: CASSPRTVNYGYTF. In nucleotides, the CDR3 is TGTGCCAGCAGTCCTCGGACGGTAAACTATGGCTACACCTTC.

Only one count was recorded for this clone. CDR3 protein: CASSLSLGYNEQFF. The CDR3, as DNA: TGCGCCAGCAGCTTGTCCCTAGGCTACAATGAGCAGTTCTTC. The J gene is TRBJ2-1, the V gene TRBV5-1; D is ambiguous. Germline values: CDR1 SGHRS, CDR2 YFSETQ. The V end was cut by 1 base, the J end by 3 bases, with 8 bases between. CDR3 size: 14 residues.

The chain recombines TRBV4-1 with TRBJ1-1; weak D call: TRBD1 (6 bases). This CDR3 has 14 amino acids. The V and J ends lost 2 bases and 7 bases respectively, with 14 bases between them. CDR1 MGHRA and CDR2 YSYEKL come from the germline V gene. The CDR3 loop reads CASSQTGIVGEAFF. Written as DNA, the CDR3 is TGCGCCAGCAGCCAAACAGGGATCGTCGGTGAAGCTTTCTTT.

The CDR3 nucleotides are TGTGCCAGCAGGCCGGCAGGGAGCTATGGCTACACCTTC. Its translation: CASRPAGSYGYTF. The J gene is TRBJ1-2, the V gene TRBV6-6; TRBD1 is a possible D gene (5 bases). The CDR3 covers 13 residues. V lost 6 bases and J lost 4, with 12 bases in between. The V gene's germline CDR1 is MNHNY and CDR2 SVGAGI (reference sequence).

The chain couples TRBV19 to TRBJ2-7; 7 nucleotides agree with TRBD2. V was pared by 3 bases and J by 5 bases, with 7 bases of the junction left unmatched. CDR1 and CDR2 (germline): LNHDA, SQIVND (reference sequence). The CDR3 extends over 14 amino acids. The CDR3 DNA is TGTGCCAGTAGTATGAGGTCCAGCGGGAACGAGCAGTACTTC. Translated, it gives CASSMRSSGNEQYF.

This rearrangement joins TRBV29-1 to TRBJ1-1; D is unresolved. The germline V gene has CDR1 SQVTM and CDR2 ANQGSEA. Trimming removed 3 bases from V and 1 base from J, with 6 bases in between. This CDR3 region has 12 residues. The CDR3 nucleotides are TGCAGCGTTGACGAGGGGAACACTGAAGCTTTCTTT. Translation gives CSVDEGNTEAFF. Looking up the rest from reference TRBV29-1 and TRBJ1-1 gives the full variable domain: SAVISQKPSRDICQRGTSLTIQCQVDSQVTMMFWYRQQPGQSLTLIATANQGSEATYESGFVIDKFPISRPNLTFSTLTVSNMSPEDSSIYLCSVDEGNTEAFFGQGTRLTVV.

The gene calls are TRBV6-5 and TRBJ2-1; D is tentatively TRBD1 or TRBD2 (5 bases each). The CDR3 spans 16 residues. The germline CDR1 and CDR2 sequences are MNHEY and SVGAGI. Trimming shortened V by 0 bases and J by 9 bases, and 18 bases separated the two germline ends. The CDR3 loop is CASSYSSKNDGTEQFF. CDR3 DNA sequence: TGTGCCAGCAGTTACTCGTCCAAAAACGACGGGACTGAGCAGTTCTTC.

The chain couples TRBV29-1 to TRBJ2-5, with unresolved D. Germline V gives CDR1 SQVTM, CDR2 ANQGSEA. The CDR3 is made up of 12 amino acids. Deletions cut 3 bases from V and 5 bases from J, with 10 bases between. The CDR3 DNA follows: TGCAGCGTTGATTCCGGTGGGGAGACCCAGTACTTC. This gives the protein CSVDSGGETQYF. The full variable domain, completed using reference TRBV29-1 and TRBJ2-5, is SAVISQKPSRDICQRGTSLTIQCQVDSQVTMMFWYRQQPGQSLTLIATANQGSEATYESGFVIDKFPISRPNLTFSTLTVSNMSPEDSSIYLCSVDSGGETQYFGPGTRLLVL.

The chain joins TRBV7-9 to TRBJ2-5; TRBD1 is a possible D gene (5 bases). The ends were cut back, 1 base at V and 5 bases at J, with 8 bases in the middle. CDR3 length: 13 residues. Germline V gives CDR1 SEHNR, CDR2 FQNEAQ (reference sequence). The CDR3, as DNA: TGTGCCAGCAGCTTAGGGGGCGTCGAGACCCAGTACTTC. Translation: CASSLGGVETQYF.

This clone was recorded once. In DNA form, the CDR3 reads TGTGCCAGCAGCTTTGGGGGGGCGAACACTGAAGCTTTCTTT. The encoded protein is CASSFGGANTEAFF. This chain uses TRBV7-2 with TRBJ1-1; perhaps TRBD1 as D (6 bases). CDR3 length: 14 residues. Looked up from germline, CDR1 is SGHTA and CDR2 is FQGNSA. Trimming removed 3 bases at V and 1 base at J, with 9 bases between.

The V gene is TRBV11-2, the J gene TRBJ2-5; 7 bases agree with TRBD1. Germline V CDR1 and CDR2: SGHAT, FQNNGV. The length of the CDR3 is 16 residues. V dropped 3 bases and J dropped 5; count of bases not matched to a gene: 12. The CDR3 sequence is CASSLGPGQYGETQYF. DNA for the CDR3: TGTGCCAGCAGCTTGGGACCGGGACAGTATGGGGAGACCCAGTACTTC. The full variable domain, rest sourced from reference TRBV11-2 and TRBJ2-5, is EAGVAQSPRYKIIEKRQSVAFWCNPISGHATLYWYQQILGQGPKLLIQFQNNGVVDDSQLPKDRFSAERLKGVDSTLKIQPAKLEDSAVYLCASSLGPGQYGETQYFGPGTRLLVL.

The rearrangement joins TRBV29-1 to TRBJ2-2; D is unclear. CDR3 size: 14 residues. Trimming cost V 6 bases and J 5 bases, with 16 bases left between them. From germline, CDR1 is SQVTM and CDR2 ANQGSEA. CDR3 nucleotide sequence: TGCAGCGTCGGACCCTCGGGTGTAACCGGGGAGCTGTTTTTT. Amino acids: CSVGPSGVTGELFF.